This TCR beta chain was recovered during a study of T cell repertoires in cytomegalovirus infection. Study in general: Indications came from public TCR beta signatures; they pointed to CMV infection and to a matching HLA type.

TCRdb re-analysed the reads in MiXCR, keeping a single row per CDR3 protein. The sample has 740,000 or so distinct CDR3 sequences; roughly 35% are singletons. CDR1 and CDR2 from the germline V gene are SGHTA and FQGNSA. The CDR3 sequence is 16 residues long. V shed 3 bases and J shed 6 bases, with 19 bases lying between them. General study findings and limits: There were HLA-C-restricted CMV-specific TCR beta clonotypes dominating the ex vivo response.

As to this clonotype: What it binds is unknown.

The genes are TRBV7-2 and TRBJ2-3, with D possibly being TRBD2 (5 bases). The receptor comes from a human donor in good health (CMV status not recorded). Some clones in this sample may be carry-over from other donors' samples. The sequencing sample was made of PBMCs. The CDR3 nucleotides read TGTGCCAGCAGCTTCAAAAGTTTGGGAGTCGGGGATACGCAGTATTTT. As protein: CASSFKSLGVGDTQYF.